This TCR beta chain came from a study of cytomegalovirus exposure and HLA in healthy donors. 13 Jbeta primers and 60 Vbeta primers were used for the PCR. Repertoires were generated with immunoSEQ multiplex PCR, while TCRdb's copy carries only in-frame clones and drops some. The sample lists about 120,000 clones, approximately 17% occurring once. In its sample, this clone was seen a few times. CDR3 length equals 14 residues. Germline lookup yields CDR1 GTSNPN and CDR2 SVGIG (reference sequence). Unmatched junction bases numbered 7, after V lost 0 bases and J lost 7 bases. Material for sequencing was PBMCs. This receptor was taken from a female donor in good health and CMV-seropositive. This sequence joins TRBV30 and TRBJ1-2; 8 nucleotides agree with TRBD1. This chain's CDR3 is CAWSVTGGAGGYTF. The CDR3 nucleotides are TGTGCCTGGAGTGTAACAGGGGGAGCTGGTGGCTACACCTTC.